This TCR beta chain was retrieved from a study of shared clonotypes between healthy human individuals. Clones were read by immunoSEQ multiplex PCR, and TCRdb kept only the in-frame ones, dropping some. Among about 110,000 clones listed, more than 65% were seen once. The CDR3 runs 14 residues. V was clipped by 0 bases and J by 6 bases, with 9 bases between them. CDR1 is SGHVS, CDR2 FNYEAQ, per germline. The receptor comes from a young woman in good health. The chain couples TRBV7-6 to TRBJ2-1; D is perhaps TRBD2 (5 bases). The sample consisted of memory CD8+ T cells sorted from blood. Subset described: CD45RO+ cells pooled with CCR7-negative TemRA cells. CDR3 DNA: TGTGCCAGCAGCTTAGCGGGAGAGATCAATGAGCAGTTCTTC. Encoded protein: CASSLAGEINEQFF.